This T cell receptor beta chain was recovered during a study of CD8 T cells in ankylosing spondylitis. Each TCR beta library was made by quantitative 5'-RACE that incorporated molecular barcodes. Via MiXCR, TCRdb re-called the 5' RACE reads, giving one row per CDR3 protein. The sample comprises about 24,000 distinct CDR3 sequences, less than 20% of which are singletons, and under 30% rests with the top ten. Notes on this clonotype: The antigen is not known.

Study-wide points: Matched synovial fluid from ankylosing spondylitis patients was reported to be enriched for disease-linked clones. Blood of patients with ankylosing spondylitis appeared to be characterized by a TCR beta motif of several highly homologous variants. Past research had described some motif variants in reactive arthritis synovial fluid and blood.

Source material: blood. The sequence came from a male donor with ankylosing spondylitis or in good health (not recorded which).

The DNA of the CDR3 is TGTGCCGGAGGGTCCGACCTGGGGGAGCAGTACGTC. It is translated as CAGGSDLGEQYV. The V call is TRBV21-1, the J call TRBJ2-7; the D call of TRBD2 is as the table states it, not checked on the DNA. TRBV21-1 is shown as a pseudogene. The CDR3 totals 12 residues.